This T cell receptor beta chain emerged from a study of blood T cell repertoires in COVID-19. Study-level background: PBMCs, B-cell-depleted T cells, or T cells were the source of the cDNA or gDNA that made up the material.

Participants came from some 23 US areas, aged about 18 to 100 years. What the recovered Cohort 3 donors had was two negative PCRs, clearance, or symptom resolution. This CDR3 comprises 16 residues. Germline V CDR1 and CDR2: MNHNS, SASEGT. Trimming shortened V by 3 bases and J by 3 bases, and 14 bases separated the two germline ends. The authors' processing: By means of reference gene primer amplification, nucleated cell counts were estimated. Profiling relied on immunoSEQ multiplex PCR, and the TCRdb table lists in-frame clones only, not all of them. D and trimming were read from the DNA, whereas the V and J calls and clone size are those reported in that table. The table lists about 160,000 clones, approximately 86% of them singletons.

V is TRBV6-1 and J is TRBJ2-2, with D possibly TRBD1 on 6 matching bases. This sequence was found in a man between 60 and 75 years old who had recovered from COVID-19. The sequenced sample was PBMCs or T cells enriched from blood (not recorded which). The CDR3 nucleotides read TGTGCCAGCAGTGAGGGGGCGGCTTACCACACCGGGGAGCTGTTTTTT. This sequence encodes CASSEGAAYHTGELFF.